This TCR beta chain emerged from a study of radiation and T cells in renal cell carcinoma. Broader study findings: In blood, top tumor clones expanded by 2 weeks, shrinking by 4.

Time point of the sample: blood 2 weeks post-SBRT. This sample's treatment: 15 Gy SBRT to primary tumor, nephrectomy 4 weeks later. The tumor was a clear cell renal cell carcinoma. TCRdb's copy holds only in-frame clones and misses some; the assay was immunoSEQ multiplex PCR. In the table there are 100,000 to 150,000 clones, around 80% of which are singletons. For this clone: Its target is unknown.

The sequence came from a man aged 50-59 years with renal cell carcinoma. The sequencing here drew on blood, taken from a patient whose treatment included radiotherapy and nephrectomy.

The CDR3 here is CASSYPGQGLGEKLFF. The CDR3 coding sequence is TGTGCCAGCAGTTACCCAGGACAGGGGCTGGGGGAAAAACTGTTTTTT. The chain is built from TRBV28 and TRBJ1-4; 9 nucleotides match TRBD1. This CDR3 has 16 amino acids. Germline loops: CDR1 MDHEN, CDR2 SYDVKM. Trimming cost V 4 bases and J 8 bases; bases outside gene matches: 11.